The rows below give T cell receptor beta chains drawn from one sample of a study of blood T cells in healthy people across ages. TCRdb used MiXCR to reprocess the 5' RACE reads, holding one entry per CDR3 protein. The profile shows 500,000 to 700,000 distinct CDR3 sequences, approximately 30% of them singletons. The sample comprised blood. The receptor source for this set is a woman of 80 years or more in good health. Each CDR3 is given with its conserved first and last residue. A D gene is named only where the DNA matches it firmly. Clone size is not always given. Where it is, it says once, few, many or a class for expanded clones.

abundance	v_gene	j_gene	d_gene	CDR3aa	CDR3nt
NA	TRBV7-3	TRBJ2-6	NA	CASSWGHSGANVLTF	TGTGCCAGCAGCTGGGGGCACTCTGGGGCCAACGTCCTGACTTTC
many	TRBV6-2/TRBV6-3	TRBJ2-1	NA	CASTRRRNPPHNEQFF	TGTGCCAGCACTCGGAGGCGAAACCCCCCCCACAATGAGCAGTTCTTC
many	TRBV2	TRBJ2-6	NA	CASRYLSSGANVLTF	TGTGCCAGCAGATACCTGAGCTCTGGGGCCAACGTCCTGACTTTC
many	TRBV6-1	TRBJ2-7	NA	CASSEVRSSYEQYF	TGTGCCAGCAGTGAAGTAAGGTCATCCTACGAGCAGTACTTC
NA	TRBV12-3/TRBV12-4	TRBJ2-3	NA	CASRRGCADVQYF	TGTGCCAGCAGGAGAGGATGCGCAGATGTGCAGTATTTT
NA	TRBV7-9	TRBJ1-1	NA	CASSLAGNLVAEAFF	TGTGCCAGCAGCTTAGCAGGAAATTTGGTCGCTGAAGCTTTCTTT
NA	TRBV29-1	TRBJ1-1	NA	CSVASGDNTEAFF	TGCAGCGTCGCCTCAGGGGATAACACTGAAGCTTTCTTT
many	TRBV29-1	TRBJ1-4	TRBD1	CSVEVGTGRGKLFF	TGCAGCGTAGAAGTGGGGACAGGGAGAGGAAAACTGTTTTTT
many	TRBV6-2/TRBV6-3	TRBJ2-5	TRBD2	CASSKASGGQETQYF	TGTGCCAGCAGTAAGGCTAGCGGGGGGCAAGAGACCCAGTACTTC
NA	TRBV12-3/TRBV12-4	TRBJ2-5	NA	CASSPPAGGRNQETQYF	TGTGCCAGCAGCCCGCCAGCTGGGGGGCGCAACCAAGAGACCCAGTACTTC
many	TRBV20-1	TRBJ1-2	TRBD1	CSASQDRGLGYGYTF	TGCAGTGCTTCGCAGGACAGGGGACTTGGCTATGGCTACACCTTC
NA	TRBV2	TRBJ1-1	TRBD1	CASTMGQGNTEAFF	TGTGCCAGCACCATGGGACAGGGGAACACTGAAGCTTTCTTT
few	TRBV12-3/TRBV12-4	TRBJ1-1	TRBD1	CASKKTRGQGTEAFF	TGTGCCAGCAAAAAAACCAGGGGGCAGGGCACTGAAGCTTTCTTT
NA	TRBV7-2	TRBJ2-5	NA	CASSPTGWLETQYF	TGTGCCAGCAGCCCTACAGGGTGGCTCGAGACCCAGTACTTC
many	TRBV20-1	TRBJ2-1	TRBD1	CSVQPGTGTFNEQFF	TGCAGTGTCCAGCCGGGGACAGGGACATTCAATGAGCAGTTCTTC
many	TRBV5-1	TRBJ2-3	TRBD2	CASSPGLAGPTDTQYF	TGCGCCAGCAGCCCGGGACTAGCGGGGCCCACAGATACGCAGTATTTT
NA	TRBV6-2/TRBV6-3	TRBJ2-1	NA	CASRGGRGRYNEQFF	TGTGCCAGCAGGGGAGGCAGGGGGAGGTACAATGAGCAGTTCTTC
NA	TRBV28	TRBJ1-1	NA	CTSSLQGLGDTGAFF	TGTACCAGCAGTCTACAGGGTCTCGGGGACACTGGAGCTTTCTTT
many	TRBV5-1	TRBJ1-1	NA	CASSLGLGQNTEAFF	TGCGCCAGCAGCTTGGGTCTCGGACAGAACACTGAAGCTTTCTTT
NA	TRBV5-4	TRBJ1-4	NA	CASSLESTNEKRFF	TGTGCCAGCAGCTTGGAGTCAACTAATGAAAAACGGTTTTTT
many	TRBV7-2	TRBJ2-7	NA	CASRQTRADEQYF	TGTGCCAGCAGACAGACTAGGGCCGACGAGCAGTACTTC
few	TRBV20-1	TRBJ1-1	NA	CSASVGGNTEAFF	TGCAGTGCTAGTGTCGGAGGGAACACTGAAGCTTTCTTT
NA	TRBV9	TRBJ2-6	NA	CASSSAGANALTF	TGTGCCAGCAGTTCGGCCGGGGCCAACGCCCTGACTTTC
many	TRBV11-3	TRBJ2-1	NA	CASSSGAGLPDVQFF	TGTGCCAGCAGCTCAGGAGCCGGGCTCCCGGACGTGCAGTTCTTC
many	TRBV4-2	TRBJ1-5	TRBD1	CASSQEFGTGNNQPQHF	TGTGCCAGCAGCCAAGAGTTTGGGACAGGGAACAATCAGCCCCAGCATTTT
NA	TRBV7-9	TRBJ2-3	NA	CASSLEAATDTQYF	TGTGCCAGCAGCTTAGAGGCAGCCACAGATACGCAGTATTTT
many	TRBV11-2	TRBJ1-4	NA	CASSLDRATNEKLFF	TGTGCCAGCAGCTTAGACAGGGCAACTAATGAAAAACTGTTTTTT
many	TRBV21-1	TRBJ1-6	NA	CASSKTGHSPLHF	TGTGCCAGCAGCAAGACAGGGCATTCACCCCTCCACTTT
once	TRBV7-8	TRBJ1-1	NA	CASSLGATGRAFF	TGTGCCAGCAGCCTAGGGGCAACAGGGAGGGCTTTCTTT
many	TRBV7-8	TRBJ1-5	NA	CASSPEDDRISNQPQHF	TGTGCCAGCAGCCCGGAAGACGACAGGATTAGCAATCAGCCCCAGCATTTT
few	TRBV7-3	TRBJ2-3	NA	CASRGRGGTDTQYF	TGTGCCAGCAGGGGACGGGGAGGCACAGATACGCAGTATTTT
NA	TRBV21-1	TRBJ1-2	NA	CASSKPGGGFGWDYGYTF	TGTGCCAGCAGCAAACCTGGGGGGGGTTTCGGGTGGGACTATGGCTACACCTTC
many	TRBV20-1	TRBJ2-1	TRBD1	CSARDRDRGVNEQFF	TGCAGTGCTAGGGACCGGGACAGGGGGGTCAATGAGCAGTTCTTC